This T cell receptor beta chain derives from a study of blood T cell repertoires in COVID-19. Turning to the study itself: Sources were T cells, B-cell-depleted T cells, or PBMCs; the material itself was cDNA or gDNA.

This clone was seen only a few times. Original data processing: Reference gene primer amplification gave estimated nucleated cell counts. Here immunoSEQ multiplex PCR was the method, and the copy in TCRdb shows in-frame clones only, minus some. V and J calls and clone size come straight from that table; D and trimming were deduced from the DNA. Of some 100,000 clones listed, around four fifths are singletons. The V and J ends lost 0 bases and 9 bases, in that order; junction bases with no gene match: 10. This CDR3 spans 16 amino acids. The germline V gene has CDR1 MNHNY and CDR2 SVGAGI (reference sequence).

The V gene is TRBV6-6, the J gene TRBJ2-4, with 8 bases identical to TRBD2. Sample: peripheral blood. The TCR sequence derives from a woman aged 70-85 years with acute or convalescent COVID-19. CDR3 sequence reads: CASSYSSQAGGSIQYF. In DNA form, the CDR3 reads TGTGCCAGCAGTTACTCGTCCCAGGCGGGGGGAAGCATTCAGTACTTC.